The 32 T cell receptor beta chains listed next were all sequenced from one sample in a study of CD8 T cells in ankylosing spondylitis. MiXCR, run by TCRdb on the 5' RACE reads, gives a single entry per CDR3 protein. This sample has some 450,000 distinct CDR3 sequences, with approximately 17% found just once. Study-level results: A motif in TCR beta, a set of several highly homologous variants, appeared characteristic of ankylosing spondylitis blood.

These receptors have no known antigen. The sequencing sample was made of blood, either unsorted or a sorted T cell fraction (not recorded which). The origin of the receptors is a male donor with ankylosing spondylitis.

The CDR3 spells CSARKERGVDNEQFF. In nucleotides, the CDR3 is TGCAGTGCTAGAAAGGAGCGGGGGGTGGACAATGAGCAGTTCTTC. The chain combines TRBV20-1 with TRBJ2-1, with 9 nucleotides matching TRBD2. The CDR3 consists of 15 residues. After removal of 2 bases from V and 5 bases from J, the junction contained 7 bases not matched to a gene. Germline V lookup: CDR1 DFQATT, CDR2 SNEGSKA (reference sequence).

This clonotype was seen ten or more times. The DNA for the CDR3 is TGTGCCAGCAGCCCTGGACAGGCTGGGGGGGGCTACACCTTC. This encodes CASSPGQAGGGYTF. This chain joins TRBV6-1 and TRBJ1-2; 7 nucleotides agree with TRBD1. V dropped 6 bases and J dropped 8; count of bases not matched to a gene: 12. The V gene's germline CDR1 is MNHNS and CDR2 SASEGT. This CDR3 spans 14 amino acids.

The CDR3 DNA reads TGTGCCAGCAGCTTTGGCCACTGGGGCAATGAGCAGTTCTTC. This codes for CASSFGHWGNEQFF. The chain couples TRBV7-2 to TRBJ2-1; D is ambiguous. In germline, CDR1 is SGHTA, CDR2 FQGNSA. The CDR3 spans 14 residues. Trimming cost V 3 bases and J 6 bases, with 12 bases left between them.

The CDR3 DNA reads as TGTGCCAGCAGCCCGGGACTAGCGTTGAACTACGAGCAGTACTTC. This gives the protein CASSPGLALNYEQYF. J is TRBJ2-7 and V is TRBV6-1; 10 positions agree with TRBD2. The CDR3 has 15 residues. The V gene's germline CDR1 is MNHNS and CDR2 SASEGT. Unmatched junction bases numbered 8, after V lost 6 bases and J lost 3 bases.

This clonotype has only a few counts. The CDR3 sequence: CASSYSPRTGRGNTIYF. CDR3 nucleotide sequence: TGTGCCAGCAGTTACTCCCCTCGGACAGGTAGAGGGAACACCATATATTTT. This chain uses TRBV6-5 with TRBJ1-3, with 7 bases matching TRBD1. Germline trimming cut 0 bases from V and 7 bases from J; bases unmatched to any gene: 12. The CDR3 covers 17 residues. The germline V gene encodes CDR1 MNHEY and CDR2 SVGAGI.

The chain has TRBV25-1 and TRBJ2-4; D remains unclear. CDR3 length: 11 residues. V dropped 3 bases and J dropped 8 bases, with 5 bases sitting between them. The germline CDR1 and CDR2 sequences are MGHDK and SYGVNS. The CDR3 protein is CASSEGYIQYF. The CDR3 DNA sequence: TGTGCCAGCAGTGAGGGTTACATTCAGTACTTC.

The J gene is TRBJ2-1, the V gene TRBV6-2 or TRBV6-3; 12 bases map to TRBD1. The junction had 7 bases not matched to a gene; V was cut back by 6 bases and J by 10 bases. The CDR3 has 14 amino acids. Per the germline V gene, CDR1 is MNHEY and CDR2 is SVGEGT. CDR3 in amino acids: CASRGDRGREEQFF. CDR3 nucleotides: TGTGCCAGCAGGGGGGACAGGGGGCGCGAGGAGCAGTTCTTC.

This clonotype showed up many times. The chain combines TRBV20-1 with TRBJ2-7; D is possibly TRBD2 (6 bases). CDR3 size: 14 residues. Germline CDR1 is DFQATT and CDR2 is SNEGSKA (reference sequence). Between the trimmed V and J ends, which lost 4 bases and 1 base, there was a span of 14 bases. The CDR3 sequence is CSATGVLESYEQYF. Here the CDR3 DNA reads TGCAGTGCTACGGGAGTCCTAGAATCCTACGAGCAGTACTTC.

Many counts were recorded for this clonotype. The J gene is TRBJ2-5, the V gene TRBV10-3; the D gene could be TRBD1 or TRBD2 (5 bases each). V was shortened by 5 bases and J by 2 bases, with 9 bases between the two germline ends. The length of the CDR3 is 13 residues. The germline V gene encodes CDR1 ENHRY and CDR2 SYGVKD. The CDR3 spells CAISLGDQETQYF. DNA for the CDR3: TGTGCCATCAGTTTGGGGGATCAAGAGACCCAGTACTTC.

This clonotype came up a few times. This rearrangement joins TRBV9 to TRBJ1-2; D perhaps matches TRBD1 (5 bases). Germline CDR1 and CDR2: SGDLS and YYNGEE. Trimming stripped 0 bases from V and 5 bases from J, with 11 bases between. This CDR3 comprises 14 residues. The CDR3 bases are TGTGCCAGCAGCGTAGCCTTGACAGCTTATGGCTACACCTTC. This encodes CASSVALTAYGYTF.

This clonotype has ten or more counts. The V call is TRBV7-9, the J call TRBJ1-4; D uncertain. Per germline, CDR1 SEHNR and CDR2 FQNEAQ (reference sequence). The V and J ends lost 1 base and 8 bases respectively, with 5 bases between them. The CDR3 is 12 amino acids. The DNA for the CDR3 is TGTGCCAGCAGCTTAGTCCGGGAAAAACTGTTTTTT. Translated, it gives CASSLVREKLFF.

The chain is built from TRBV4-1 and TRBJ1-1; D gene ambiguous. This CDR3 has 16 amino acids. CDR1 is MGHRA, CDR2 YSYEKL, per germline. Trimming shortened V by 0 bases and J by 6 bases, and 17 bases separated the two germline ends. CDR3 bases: TGCGCCAGCAGCCAAGAAGGGTCCGTTAATCTCCCTGAAGCTTTCTTT. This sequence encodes CASSQEGSVNLPEAFF.

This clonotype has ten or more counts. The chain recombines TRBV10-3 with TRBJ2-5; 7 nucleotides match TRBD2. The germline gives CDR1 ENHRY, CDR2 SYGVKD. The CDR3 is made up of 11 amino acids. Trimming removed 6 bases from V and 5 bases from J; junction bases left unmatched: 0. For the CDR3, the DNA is TGTGCCATCAGCGGGGGGGAGACCCAGTACTTC. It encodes CAISGGETQYF.

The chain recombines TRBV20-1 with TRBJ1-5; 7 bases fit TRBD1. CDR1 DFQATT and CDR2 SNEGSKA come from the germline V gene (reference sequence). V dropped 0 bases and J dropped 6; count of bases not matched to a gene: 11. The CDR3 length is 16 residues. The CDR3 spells CSARDWRGGAGQPQHF. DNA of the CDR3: TGCAGTGCTAGAGACTGGCGAGGGGGCGCGGGTCAGCCCCAGCATTTT.

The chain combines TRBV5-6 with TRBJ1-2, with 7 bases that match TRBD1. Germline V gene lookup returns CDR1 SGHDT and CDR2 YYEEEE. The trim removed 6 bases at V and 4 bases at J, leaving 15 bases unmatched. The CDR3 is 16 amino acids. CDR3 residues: CASTLRSWGQPYGYTF. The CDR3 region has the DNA TGTGCCAGCACACTTAGGAGTTGGGGACAGCCCTATGGCTACACCTTC.

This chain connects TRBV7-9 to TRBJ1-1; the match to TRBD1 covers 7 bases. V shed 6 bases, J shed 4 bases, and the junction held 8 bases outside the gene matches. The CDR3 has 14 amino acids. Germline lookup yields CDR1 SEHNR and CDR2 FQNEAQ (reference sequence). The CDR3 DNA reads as TGTGCCAGCAGAATTTCAGGGGGGAGCACTGAAGCTTTCTTT. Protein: CASRISGGSTEAFF.

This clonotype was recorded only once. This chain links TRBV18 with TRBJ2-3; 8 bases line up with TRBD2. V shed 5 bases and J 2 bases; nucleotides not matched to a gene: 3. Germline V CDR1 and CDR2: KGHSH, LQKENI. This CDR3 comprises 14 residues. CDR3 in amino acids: CASSTGGPTDTQYF. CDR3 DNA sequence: TGTGCCAGCTCAACGGGGGGGCCCACAGATACGCAGTATTTT.

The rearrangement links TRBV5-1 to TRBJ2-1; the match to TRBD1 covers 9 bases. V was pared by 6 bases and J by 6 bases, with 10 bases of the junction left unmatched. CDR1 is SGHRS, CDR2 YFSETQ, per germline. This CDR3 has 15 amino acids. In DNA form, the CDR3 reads TGCGCCAGCACCTCCGCGGGACAGGGATTCAATGAGCAGTTCTTC. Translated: CASTSAGQGFNEQFF.

The CDR3 loop reads CASSPGGPNTGELFF. The CDR3, as DNA: TGTGCCAGCTCACCGGGGGGCCCAAACACCGGGGAGCTGTTTTTT. V is TRBV18 and J is TRBJ2-2, with D perhaps assigned TRBD1 or TRBD2 (6 bases each). The germline V and J ends were trimmed by 3 bases and 2 bases, with 10 bases remaining between them. Per the germline V gene, CDR1 is KGHSH and CDR2 is LQKENI. The CDR3 length is 15 residues.

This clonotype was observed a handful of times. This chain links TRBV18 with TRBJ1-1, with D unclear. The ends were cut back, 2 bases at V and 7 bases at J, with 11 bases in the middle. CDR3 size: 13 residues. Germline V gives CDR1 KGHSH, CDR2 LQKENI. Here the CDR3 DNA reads TGTGCCAGCTCACCAGGGATGGGAGATGAAGCTTTCTTT. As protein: CASSPGMGDEAFF.

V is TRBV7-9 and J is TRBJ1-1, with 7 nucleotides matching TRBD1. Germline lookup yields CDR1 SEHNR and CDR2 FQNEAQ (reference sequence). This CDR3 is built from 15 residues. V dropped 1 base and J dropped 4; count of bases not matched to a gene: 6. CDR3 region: CASSLVGRGITEAFF. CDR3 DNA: TGTGCCAGCAGCTTAGTCGGCAGGGGGATCACTGAAGCTTTCTTT.

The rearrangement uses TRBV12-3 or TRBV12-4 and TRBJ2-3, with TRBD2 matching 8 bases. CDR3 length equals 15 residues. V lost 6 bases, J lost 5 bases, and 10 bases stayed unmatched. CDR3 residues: CASSESGRVIDTQYF. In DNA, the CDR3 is TGTGCCAGCAGCGAAAGCGGGAGAGTAATAGATACGCAGTATTTT.

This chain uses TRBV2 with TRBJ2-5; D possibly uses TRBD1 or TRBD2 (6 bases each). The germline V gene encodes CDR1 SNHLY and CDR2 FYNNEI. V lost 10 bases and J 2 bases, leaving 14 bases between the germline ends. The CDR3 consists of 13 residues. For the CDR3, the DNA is TGTGCCACCAAGGGGGGCCGACAAGAGACCCAGTACTTC. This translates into CATKGGRQETQYF.

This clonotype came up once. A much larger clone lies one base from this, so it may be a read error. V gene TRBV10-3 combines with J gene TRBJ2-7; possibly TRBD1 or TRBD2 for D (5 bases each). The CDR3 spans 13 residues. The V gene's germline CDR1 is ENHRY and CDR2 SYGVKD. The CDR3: CAISESGVDEQCF. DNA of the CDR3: TGTGCCATCAGTGAGTCGGGGGTTGACGAGCAGTGCTTC.

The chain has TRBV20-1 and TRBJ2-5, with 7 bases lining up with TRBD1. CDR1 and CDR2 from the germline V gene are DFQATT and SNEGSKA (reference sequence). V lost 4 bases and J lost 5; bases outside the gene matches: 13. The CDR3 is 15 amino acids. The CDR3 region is CSATGQRIVPETQYF. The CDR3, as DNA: TGCAGTGCTACGGGACAGCGCATTGTACCGGAGACCCAGTACTTC.

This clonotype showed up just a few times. The CDR3 DNA reads TGTGCCAGCAGTTCCTCACAGAGCGGGAGGGGCGAGCAGTACTTC. Translated: CASSSSQSGRGEQYF. The chain has TRBV6-5 and TRBJ2-7; 10 bases line up with TRBD2. Losses at the gene ends were 4 bases for V and 6 bases for J; bases not matched to a gene: 9. This CDR3 has 15 amino acids. The germline gives CDR1 MNHEY, CDR2 SVGAGI.

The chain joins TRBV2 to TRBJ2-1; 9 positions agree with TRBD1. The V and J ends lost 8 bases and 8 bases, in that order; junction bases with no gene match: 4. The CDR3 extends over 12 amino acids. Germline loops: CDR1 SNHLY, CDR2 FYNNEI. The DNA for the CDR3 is TGTGCCAGCGGACAGGGGTTCGATGAGCAGTTCTTC. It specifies CASGQGFDEQFF.

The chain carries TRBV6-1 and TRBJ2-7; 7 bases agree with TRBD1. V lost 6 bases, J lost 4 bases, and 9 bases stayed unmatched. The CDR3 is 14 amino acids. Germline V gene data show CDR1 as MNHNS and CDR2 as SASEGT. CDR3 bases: TGTGCCAGCAGAAAGGGACAGAGGAGTTACGAGCAGTACTTC. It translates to CASRKGQRSYEQYF.

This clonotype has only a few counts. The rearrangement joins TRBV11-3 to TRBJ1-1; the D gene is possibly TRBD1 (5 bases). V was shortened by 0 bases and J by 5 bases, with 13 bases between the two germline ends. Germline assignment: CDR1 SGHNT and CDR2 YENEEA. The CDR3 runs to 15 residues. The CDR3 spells CASSLERGRGTEAFF. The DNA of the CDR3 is TGTGCCAGCAGCTTAGAACGCGGCCGGGGGACTGAAGCTTTCTTT.

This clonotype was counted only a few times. The CDR3 DNA reads as TGTGCCAGCAGCCGTCTTCGCGGGAGGGCGAGGGAGACCCAGTACTTC. This gives the protein CASSRLRGRARETQYF. The chain carries TRBV3-1 and TRBJ2-5, with 9 bases identical to TRBD2. V dropped 4 bases and J dropped 5; count of bases not matched to a gene: 11. CDR1 LGHDT and CDR2 YNNKEL come from the germline V gene (reference sequence). The CDR3 is 16 residues long.

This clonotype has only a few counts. CDR3 protein: CASSRGRAYEQYF. CDR3 in DNA: TGTGCCTCCTCGCGGGGCAGGGCCTACGAGCAGTACTTC. The J gene is TRBJ2-7, the V gene TRBV30, with a possible D match to TRBD2 (6 bases). The CDR3 extends over 13 amino acids. Germline V CDR1 and CDR2: GTSNPN, SVGIG (reference sequence). Trimming pared 7 bases from V and 2 bases from J, leaving 15 bases between.

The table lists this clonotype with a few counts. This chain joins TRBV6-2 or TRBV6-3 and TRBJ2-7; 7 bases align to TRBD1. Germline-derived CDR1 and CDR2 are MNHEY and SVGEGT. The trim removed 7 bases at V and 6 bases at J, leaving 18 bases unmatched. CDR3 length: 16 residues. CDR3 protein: CASTQPKGQGVGEQYF. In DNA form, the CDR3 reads TGTGCCAGCACCCAGCCTAAGGGGCAGGGGGTAGGCGAGCAGTACTTC.